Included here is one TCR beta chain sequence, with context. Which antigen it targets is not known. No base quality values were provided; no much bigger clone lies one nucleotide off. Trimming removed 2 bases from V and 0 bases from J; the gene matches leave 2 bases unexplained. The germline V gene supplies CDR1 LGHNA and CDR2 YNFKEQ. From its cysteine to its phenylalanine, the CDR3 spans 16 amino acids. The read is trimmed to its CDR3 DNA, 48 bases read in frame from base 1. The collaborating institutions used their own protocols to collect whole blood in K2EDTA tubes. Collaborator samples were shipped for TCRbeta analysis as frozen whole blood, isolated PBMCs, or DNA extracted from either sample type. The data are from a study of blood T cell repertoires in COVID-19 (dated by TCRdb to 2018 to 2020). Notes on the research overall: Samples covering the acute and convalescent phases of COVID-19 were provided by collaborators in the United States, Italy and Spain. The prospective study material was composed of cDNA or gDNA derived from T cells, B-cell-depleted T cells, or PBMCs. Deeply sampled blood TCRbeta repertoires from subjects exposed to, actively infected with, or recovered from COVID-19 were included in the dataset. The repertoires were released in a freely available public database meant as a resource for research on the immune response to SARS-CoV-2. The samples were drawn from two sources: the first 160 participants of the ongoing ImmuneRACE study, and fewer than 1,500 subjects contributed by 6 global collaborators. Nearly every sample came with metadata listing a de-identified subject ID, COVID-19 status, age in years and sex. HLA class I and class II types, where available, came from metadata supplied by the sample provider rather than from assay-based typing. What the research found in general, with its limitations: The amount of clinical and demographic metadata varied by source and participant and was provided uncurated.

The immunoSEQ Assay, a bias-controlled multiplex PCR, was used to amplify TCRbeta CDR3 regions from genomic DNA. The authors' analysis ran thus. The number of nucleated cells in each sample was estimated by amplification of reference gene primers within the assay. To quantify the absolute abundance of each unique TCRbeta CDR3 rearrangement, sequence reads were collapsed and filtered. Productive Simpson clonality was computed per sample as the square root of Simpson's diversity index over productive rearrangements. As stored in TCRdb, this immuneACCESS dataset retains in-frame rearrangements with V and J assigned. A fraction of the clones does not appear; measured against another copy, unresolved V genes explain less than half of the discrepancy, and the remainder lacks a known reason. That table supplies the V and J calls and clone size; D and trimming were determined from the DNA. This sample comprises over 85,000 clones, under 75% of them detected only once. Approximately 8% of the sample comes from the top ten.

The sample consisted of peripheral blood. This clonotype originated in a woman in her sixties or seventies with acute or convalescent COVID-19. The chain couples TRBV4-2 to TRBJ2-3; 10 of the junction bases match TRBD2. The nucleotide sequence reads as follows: TGTGCCAGCAGCCAATCAGCGGGGGGGAGCACAGATACGCAGTATTTT. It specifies CASSQSAGGSTDTQYF.